These T cell receptor beta chains were read from a single sample in a study of cytomegalovirus exposure and HLA in healthy donors. Libraries were prepared by immunoSEQ multiplex PCR; TCRdb keeps only in-frame clonotypes and omits some of them. The sample yields 90,000 to 120,000 clones, over 60% seen once. Sequencing was performed on PBMCs. The origin of the receptors is a male donor in good health and CMV-seronegative. CDR3s include the opening cysteine and the closing phenylalanine or tryptophan. The D gene is left open where the match is weak. A clone size is listed for some rows: how often the clone was seen (once, few, many), or a class if it is expanded.

d_call	j_call	clone_size	v_call	cdr3_nt	cdr3_aa
TRBD2	TRBJ2-7	.	TRBV18	TGTGCCAGCTCACCAGATCCGGGACTAGTAGAGAGTCGCGAGCAGTACTTC	CASSPDPGLVESREQYF
TRBD2	TRBJ2-3	once	TRBV5-4	TGTGCCAGCAGCCCCAGACTAGCGGGAGAGCCAGATACGCAGTATTTT	CASSPRLAGEPDTQYF
.	TRBJ2-3	.	TRBV5-4	TGTGCCAGCAGCCCCAAGCTTGGAGGTTTCACAGATACGCAGTATTTT	CASSPKLGGFTDTQYF
.	TRBJ1-4	.	TRBV5-1	TGCGCCAGCAGCCCAGGACAAGCTGAAAAACTGTTTTTT	CASSPGQAEKLFF
TRBD1	TRBJ1-1	.	TRBV28	TGTGCCAGCAGAAAACAGGGGGCCTACACTGAAGCTTTCTTT	CASRKQGAYTEAFF
.	TRBJ1-1	.	TRBV2	TGTGCCAGCAGTGCCCTTGTTGTGAACACTGAAGCTTTCTTT	CASSALVVNTEAFF
TRBD2	TRBJ2-7	.	TRBV29-1	TGCAGCGTTGAGGGGGGGGATAGCTCCTACGAGCAGTACTTC	CSVEGGDSSYEQYF
.	TRBJ2-7	.	TRBV28	TGTGCCAGCAGTCCGACTTACGAGCAGTACTTC	CASSPTYEQYF
.	TRBJ2-7	.	TRBV7-2	TGTGCCAGCAGCTTCGGTGCTGGCGAGCAGTACTTC	CASSFGAGEQYF
.	TRBJ2-7	few	TRBV28	TGTGCCAGCAGTTTATCGGCAGGAACCAGGTATCGCTACGAGCAGTACTTC	CASSLSAGTRYRYEQYF
.	TRBJ1-3	once	TRBV7-9	TGTGCCAGCAGCCCCGGTCTGAGGATCTCTGGAAACACCATATATTTT	CASSPGLRISGNTIYF
TRBD2	TRBJ2-1	.	TRBV14	TGTGCCAGCAGCGACAGACTAGCGGGAGGGACAAATGAGCAGTTCTTC	CASSDRLAGGTNEQFF
.	TRBJ2-7	.	TRBV2	TGTGCCAGCGGGGAGGCGGGCTACGAGCAGTACTTC	CASGEAGYEQYF
TRBD2	TRBJ2-1	few	TRBV6-1	TGTGCCAGCAGCCATAGCGGGAGGGGTAATGAGCAGTTCTTC	CASSHSGRGNEQFF
TRBD1	TRBJ2-2	once	TRBV6-4	TGTGCCAGCAGTGACGGACAGGGGAACACCGGGGAGCTGTTTTTT	CASSDGQGNTGELFF
TRBD2	TRBJ2-3	few	TRBV2	TGTGCCAGCAGTGGACTAGCGGGAGGCACAGATACGCAGTATTTT	CASSGLAGGTDTQYF
TRBD2	TRBJ2-2	once	TRBV10-3	TGTGCCATCAGTGAGACTAGCGACGTACTAGAGCTGTTTTTT	CAISETSDVLELFF
.	TRBJ2-7	.	TRBV27	TGTGCCAGCAGTTTATCGACTGTCGGTACCTACGAGCAGTACTTC	CASSLSTVGTYEQYF
TRBD1	TRBJ2-7	.	TRBV19	TGTGCCAGTAGTCCGGGACAGGCCTACGAGCAGTACTTC	CASSPGQAYEQYF
TRBD2	TRBJ2-2	.	TRBV7-8	TGTGCCAGCAGGCGCGCGGGGGAGGGCCGGGAGCTGTTTTTT	CASRRAGEGRELFF
.	TRBJ2-7	.	TRBV5-4	TGTGCCAGCAGCCTTGGCAGCGAGTACGAGCAGTACTTC	CASSLGSEYEQYF
TRBD2	TRBJ2-1	.	TRBV27	TGTGCCAGCAGCGCCGGGACTAGCCATAGCTCCTACAATGAGCAGTTCTTC	CASSAGTSHSSYNEQFF
.	TRBJ1-1	.	TRBV6-5	TGTGCCAGCCTTGTAAATTCGGGCACTGAAGCTTTCTTT	CASLVNSGTEAFF
.	TRBJ2-2	.	TRBV7-9	TGTGCCAGCAGCCCTCGGGTGGAGTTTACCGGGGAGCTGTTTTTT	CASSPRVEFTGELFF
.	TRBJ2-7	few	TRBV6-5	TGTGCCAGCAGTTACCGGGGAGGCCGCGAGCAGTACTTC	CASSYRGGREQYF
.	TRBJ1-2	few	TRBV29-1	TGCAGCGCCATAAGGGGGTCTGGCTACACCTTC	CSAIRGSGYTF